In its sample, the clone carrying this T cell receptor (beta chain) was seen many times. Its target is not known. The CDR3 is made up of 14 amino acids. Germline loops: CDR1 SGHVS, CDR2 FNYEAQ. The trim removed 5 bases at V and 9 bases at J, leaving 7 bases unmatched. This specimen comes from a study of T cell repertoires in cytomegalovirus infection. Overall study context: Epitope selection comprised recently identified HLA-C-restricted CMV epitopes and well-studied HLA-B-restricted CMV epitopes. Indicated by public TCR beta signatures were CMV infection and matching HLA type.

Each CDR3 protein gets one entry after TCRdb re-called the reads with MiXCR. The sample carries some 350,000 distinct CDR3 sequences, 29% recorded once. This TCR was recovered from a human donor in good health (CMV status not recorded). Some clones in this sample may be carry-over from other donors' samples. The rearrangement uses TRBV7-6 and TRBJ2-1, with 10 bases fitting TRBD1. The sequencing used cultured PBMCs, collected from culture after CMV antigen stimulation. CDR3 coding DNA: TGTGCCAGCAGCCCCGGGACAGGGGTCGGTGAGCAGTTCTTC. Protein sequence: CASSPGTGVGEQFF. Filled out from reference TRBV7-6 and TRBJ2-1, the complete variable domain reads GAGVSQSPRYKVTKRGQDVALRCDPISGHVSLYWYRQALGQGPEFLTYFNYEAQQDKSGLPNDRFSAERPEGSISTLTIQRTEQRDSAMYRCASSPGTGVGEQFFGPGTRLTVL.